This TCR beta chain stems from a study of Graves' ophthalmopathy and Graves' hyperthyroidism. As for the study in general: By definition, stable hyperthyroidism involved no ophthalmopathy within 18 months of follow-up.

The diagnosis was founded upon clinical symptoms, serum thyroxine, TRAb, thyroid ultrasound and orbital computed tomography. This clonotype was found many times. Amplification of TCR beta CDR3 regions used RNA transcripts. The authors performed first-round RT-PCR with HTBI primers and then a second-round multiplex PCR. TCRdb called the multiplex PCR reads again in MiXCR, with one record for every CDR3 protein. The sample shows a few hundred thousand distinct CDR3 sequences, just under 40% of them seen only once. Germline CDR1 reads MNHNS; CDR2 reads SASEGT. V lost 8 bases, J lost 2 bases, and 12 bases lay in between. The CDR3 length is 13 residues.

The sample was peripheral blood or thyroid tissue (not recorded which). This chain links TRBV6-1 with TRBJ2-5; either TRBD1 or TRBD2 may fit D (6 bases each). This clonotype originated in an adult man with Graves' hyperthyroidism. The CDR3 DNA reads TGTGCCAGCGGGGGGACATTTCAAGAGACCCAGTACTTC. Its translation: CASGGTFQETQYF.